This T cell receptor beta chain was profiled in a study of blood T cell repertoires in COVID-19. For the study at large: Samples representing acute and convalescent COVID-19 were sourced from the United States, Italy and Spain. T cells, B-cell-depleted T cells, or PBMCs supplied cDNA or gDNA.

This clone has just a few counts. This CDR3 is 16 amino acids long. V lost 0 bases and J 2 bases, leaving 13 bases between the germline ends. Germline CDR1 SGHAT, CDR2 FQNNGV. Authors' processing steps: Amplification of reference gene primers was used by the study to estimate nucleated cell counts. Repertoires were generated with immunoSEQ multiplex PCR, while TCRdb's copy carries only in-frame clones and drops some. That table supplies the V and J calls and clone size; D and trimming were determined from the DNA. Seen here are about 180,000 clones, about 88% observed once, and the top ten hold 2.9%. The source material was peripheral blood. The TCR was taken from a woman in her 30s with active or convalescent COVID-19. J is TRBJ1-1 and V is TRBV11-2; D is possibly TRBD1 (6 bases). DNA for the CDR3: TGTGCCAGCAGCTTAGATACGGGGGGACACAACACTGAAGCTTTCTTT. It translates to CASSLDTGGHNTEAFF.